The 13 T cell receptor beta chains listed next were all sequenced from one sample in a study of cytomegalovirus exposure and HLA in healthy donors. PCR primers comprised 60 Vbeta and 13 Jbeta primers. Sequenced by immunoSEQ multiplex PCR; TCRdb stores in-frame clones only, minus some. Across 96,000 or so clones, the top ten clones capture 3.4% of the sample. Sequenced material: PBMCs. These receptors were collected from a woman under 40 in good health and CMV-seronegative.

This chain joins TRBV11-1 and TRBJ2-2, with D possibly being TRBD2 (6 bases). The CDR3 has 13 amino acids. The V end was cut by 5 bases, the J end by 6 bases, with 10 bases between. Germline assignment: CDR1 SGHAT and CDR2 FQDESV (reference sequence). DNA for the CDR3: TGTGCCAGCAGCCCCGGGAGAGCCGGGGAGCTGTTTTTT. It translates to CASSPGRAGELFF.

The chain combines TRBV28 with TRBJ2-3; 8 bases align to TRBD1. V lost 2 bases and J lost 7; bases outside the gene matches: 8. The CDR3 is made up of 15 amino acids. Germline V gives CDR1 MDHEN, CDR2 SYDVKM. The CDR3 nucleotides read TGTGCCAGCAGTTTACCCTCAGGGGGCAGGTATACGCAGTATTTT. Translating it yields CASSLPSGGRYTQYF.

The V gene is TRBV18, the J gene TRBJ2-5, with D uncertain. V lost 3 bases, J lost 2 bases, and 10 bases lay in between. The CDR3 is 14 amino acids. The germline gives CDR1 KGHSH, CDR2 LQKENI. CDR3 region: CASSPPPQQETQYF. The CDR3 coding sequence is TGTGCCAGCTCACCCCCTCCGCAGCAAGAGACCCAGTACTTC.

The chain is built from TRBV23-1 and TRBJ2-7, with 7 bases that match TRBD2. TRBV23-1 is an open reading frame whose function is uncertain. The J segment lost 7 bases and the V segment lost 5 bases, leaving 14 bases of the junction unmatched. The CDR3 covers 15 residues. The CDR3 loop is CASSWEGRGAWEQYF. The CDR3 DNA reads TGCGCCAGCAGTTGGGAGGGGAGAGGCGCTTGGGAGCAGTACTTC.

This chain connects TRBV5-1 to TRBJ2-5; 13 bases align to TRBD2. This CDR3 spans 16 amino acids. After removal of 0 bases from V and 2 bases from J, the junction contained 1 base not matched to a gene. Per the germline V gene, CDR1 is SGHRS and CDR2 is YFSETQ. This chain's CDR3 is CASSLGLAGGQETQYF. Written as DNA, the CDR3 is TGCGCCAGCAGCTTGGGACTAGCGGGGGGACAAGAGACCCAGTACTTC. Drawing the rest from reference TRBV5-1 and TRBJ2-5, the complete variable domain is KAGVTQTPRYLIKTRGQQVTLSCSPISGHRSVSWYQQTPGQGLQFLFEYFSETQRNKGNFPGRFSGRQFSNSRSEMNVSTLELGDSALYLCASSLGLAGGQETQYFGPGTRLLVL.

V and J are TRBV30 and TRBJ1-1, with D uncertain. Trimming shortened V by 7 bases and J by 2 bases, and 8 bases separated the two germline ends. CDR1 is GTSNPN, CDR2 SVGIG, per germline (reference sequence). The CDR3 has 11 residues. The CDR3 DNA reads as TGTGCCTTCGAGCGTAACACTGAAGCTTTCTTT. Protein sequence: CAFERNTEAFF.

The V and J genes are TRBV27 and TRBJ2-7; 7 bases align to TRBD2. V lost 5 bases, J lost 0 bases, and 7 bases stayed unmatched. Germline CDR1 and CDR2: MNHEY and SMNVEV (reference sequence). There are 15 residues in the CDR3. The CDR3 sequence is CASSPLARSSYEQYF. The CDR3 coding sequence is TGTGCCAGCAGTCCACTAGCGCGTAGCTCCTACGAGCAGTACTTC.

V usage is TRBV28 and J usage is TRBJ2-7; D ambiguous. V shed 7 bases and J shed 0 bases, with 13 bases lying between them. The CDR3 sequence is 14 residues long. In germline, CDR1 is MDHEN, CDR2 SYDVKM. The chain's CDR3 is CASTTPRYSYEQYF. In DNA, the CDR3 is TGTGCCAGCACCACCCCACGGTACTCCTACGAGCAGTACTTC.

The V call is TRBV27, the J call TRBJ2-4; 8 bases are shared with TRBD1. Germline CDR1 MNHEY, CDR2 SMNVEV (reference sequence). V trimming: 5 bases; J trimming: 1 base; junction bases outside the gene matches: 16. The CDR3 contains 19 residues. DNA for the CDR3: TGTGCCAGCAGTCCGTCGGTTTACAGGGGGGAAAGGGCCAAAAACATTCAGTACTTC. Translation: CASSPSVYRGERAKNIQYF.

This sequence joins TRBV5-1 and TRBJ2-1, with TRBD2 matching 10 bases. The V segment lost 2 bases and the J segment 4 bases; nucleotides outside the gene matches: 6. CDR1 and CDR2 from the germline V gene are SGHRS and YFSETQ. The CDR3 totals 16 residues. CDR3: CASSFWASGGYNEQFF. For the CDR3, the DNA is TGCGCCAGCAGCTTCTGGGCTAGCGGGGGTTACAATGAGCAGTTCTTC.

V is TRBV5-6 and J is TRBJ1-1; D is undetermined. V shed 4 bases and J shed 0 bases, with 13 bases lying between them. The CDR3 is 15 amino acids. Per germline, CDR1 SGHDT and CDR2 YYEEEE. The CDR3 DNA reads as TGTGCCAGCAGCCAAGGCGGCCCCATGAACACTGAAGCTTTCTTT. It encodes CASSQGGPMNTEAFF.

Written as DNA, the CDR3 is TGCGCCAGCAGCTTCTTGGACAGATCAAGTGGCTACACCTTC. Translating gives CASSFLDRSSGYTF. The chain carries TRBV5-1 and TRBJ1-2, with D maybe TRBD1 (6 bases). V lost 2 bases to trimming and J lost 7 bases, with 15 bases between them. The CDR3 consists of 14 residues. Per the germline V gene, CDR1 is SGHRS and CDR2 is YFSETQ. The full variable domain, with the rest looked up from reference TRBV5-1 and TRBJ1-2, is KAGVTQTPRYLIKTRGQQVTLSCSPISGHRSVSWYQQTPGQGLQFLFEYFSETQRNKGNFPGRFSGRQFSNSRSEMNVSTLELGDSALYLCASSFLDRSSGYTFGSGTRLTVV.

The chain is built from TRBV6-6 and TRBJ2-7, with 9 bases that match TRBD1. Unmatched junction bases numbered 5, after V lost 0 bases and J lost 2 bases. Per germline, CDR1 MNHNY and CDR2 SVGAGI (reference sequence). The CDR3 sequence is 16 residues long. CDR3 loop: CASSYSPGQGPYEQYF. In DNA, the CDR3 is TGTGCCAGCAGTTACTCACCGGGACAGGGACCCTACGAGCAGTACTTC.